The clone carrying this T cell receptor beta chain appeared once. Its antigen remains unknown. The table came from immunoSEQ multiplex PCR; TCRdb's copy has only in-frame clones and leaves some out. The sample carries hundreds of thousands of clones, around 72% recorded once. The data originate from a study of shared clonotypes between healthy human individuals. Study context: Three plates were used per donor for CD4 naive, three for CD4 memory, two for CD8 naive and one for CD8 memory.

General study findings and limits: What naive subsets generally showed was a larger estimated richness than memory subsets showed. The low donor count limited represented genetic and exposure-history diversity.

The germline V gene has CDR1 SGHNT and CDR2 YENEEA. The CDR3 is made up of 16 amino acids. The V end lost 7 bases, the J end lost 1 base, and 19 bases lay between the germline ends. The source is a woman younger than 45 in good health. Sequencing input: memory CD4+ T cells sorted from blood. Regarding subset: CD45RA-negative fraction. The gene calls are TRBV11-3 and TRBJ1-1, with a tentative D call TRBD1 (5 bases). The CDR3 loop reads CASTSFPGRRNTEAFF. DNA for the CDR3: TGTGCCAGCACCTCTTTCCCGGGACGCCGGAACACTGAAGCTTTCTTT. Based on the CDR3 plus reference TRBV11-3 and TRBJ1-1, the full variable domain is EAGVVQSPRYKIIEKKQPVAFWCNPISGHNTLYWYLQNLGQGPELLIRYENEEAVDDSQLPKDRFSAERLKGVDSTLKIQPAELGDSAVYLCASTSFPGRRNTEAFFGQGTRLTVV.